One T cell receptor beta chain is described in this entry. These data come from a study of OX40 agonist ivuxolimab in advanced cancers. Across the whole study: Participants could have had prior anti-PD-1, anti-PD-L1 or anti-CTLA-4 therapy, and roughly 40% had some.

CDR1 SGHRS and CDR2 YFSETQ come from the germline V gene. CDR3 size: 16 residues. The V gene lost 1 base and the J gene lost 4 bases, with 14 bases spanning the gap. Produced via immunoSEQ multiplex PCR; TCRdb's table is partial and in-frame only. Seen here are tens of thousands of clones, more than 75% observed once, and the top ten hold roughly 15%. Systemic immunosuppression or a history of autoimmune disease excluded patients. Sampling of blood occurred at baseline, cycle 4 day 1, and cycle 7 day 1. The chain employs TRBV5-1 and TRBJ2-2, with D unresolved. Sample: CD4+ or CD8+ T cells sorted from blood, taken in a trial of the OX40 agonist ivuxolimab. The sequence derives from an adult with an advanced solid tumor such as melanoma, head and neck, liver or kidney cancer. CDR3 nucleotides: TGCGCCAGCAGCTTGCATGTTGTGGTTAGCACCGGGGAGCTGTTTTTT. Protein sequence: CASSLHVVVSTGELFF.